This T cell receptor beta chain was sequenced in a study of vaccination effects on CD4 cells after COVID-19. Comment on this clone: Its antigen remains unknown.

Viral peptide pools were used in the ViraFEST assay to expand antigen-specific CD4+ T cells, and sequencing came afterward. Subsequent to ten to eleven days of culture, CD4+ T cells were isolated. Confirmation by PCR established that the person had SARS-CoV-2 infection between March and December 2020. Clones were read by immunoSEQ multiplex PCR, and TCRdb kept only the in-frame ones, dropping some. Found here are around 47,000 clones, 65% to 70% of them singletons; the top ten hold roughly 30%. Study-level findings and limits: Few convalescent patients were studied, and early post-infection samples were lacking.

This sample comprised CD4+ T cells from PBMCs cultured with a peptide pool, obtained before COVID-19 vaccination. The TCR comes from a human donor who had a prior SARS-CoV-2 infection.

The DNA of the CDR3 is TGTGCCAGCAGCTTAGCCCACCGGGACAATGAGCAGTTCTTC. It yields the protein CASSLAHRDNEQFF. The V gene is TRBV11-1, the J gene TRBJ2-1; D is undetermined. CDR1 is SGHAT and CDR2 is FQDESV in the germline V gene (reference sequence). This CDR3 spans 14 amino acids. The V gene lost 0 bases and the J gene lost 5 bases, with 8 bases spanning the gap.